A selection of T cell receptor beta chains follows, all from one sample in a study of CD8+ T cells in alopecia areata. Clones were sequenced by immunoSEQ multiplex PCR, and TCRdb holds only the in-frame ones, with some missing. The sample has about 110,000 clones; 55% to 70% are singletons. Specimen: NKG2D-low CD8+ T cells sorted from blood. Receptors were obtained from a human donor with alopecia areata. The CDR3 runs from the conserved cysteine through the conserved F or W. The D gene is left open where the match is weak. Some rows mark clone size as missing; the rest say once, few, many or name a class of expanded clone.

D gene: TRBD2
clone size: -
J gene: TRBJ2-7
V gene: TRBV9
CDR3 protein: CASSGLAGGREQYF
CDR3 DNA: TGTGCCAGCAGCGGACTAGCGGGAGGGAGGGAGCAGTACTTC

D gene: -
clone size: -
J gene: TRBJ2-1
V gene: TRBV19
CDR3 protein: CATSGTASYEQFF
CDR3 DNA: TGTGCCACCTCAGGGACTGCTTCGTATGAGCAGTTCTTC

D gene: -
clone size: few
J gene: TRBJ2-6
V gene: TRBV7-9
CDR3 protein: CASSLTPGVGANVLTF
CDR3 DNA: TGTGCCAGCAGCTTAACCCCAGGGGTCGGGGCCAACGTCCTGACTTTC

D gene: TRBD1
clone size: once
J gene: TRBJ1-1
V gene: TRBV29-1
CDR3 protein: CSVTGQGGEAFF
CDR3 DNA: TGCAGCGTTACCGGACAGGGAGGCGAAGCTTTCTTT

D gene: TRBD1
clone size: once
J gene: TRBJ2-7
V gene: TRBV7-9
CDR3 protein: CASSGTGGNSYEQYF
CDR3 DNA: TGTGCCAGCAGCGGGACAGGGGGAAACTCCTACGAGCAGTACTTC

D gene: -
clone size: -
J gene: TRBJ1-2
V gene: TRBV9
CDR3 protein: CASSVAGGPGYTF
CDR3 DNA: TGTGCCAGCAGCGTAGCCGGGGGTCCTGGCTACACCTTC

D gene: -
clone size: -
J gene: TRBJ2-1
V gene: TRBV29-1
CDR3 protein: CSVVTANYNEQFF
CDR3 DNA: TGCAGCGTTGTTACAGCGAACTACAATGAGCAGTTCTTC

D gene: -
clone size: few
J gene: TRBJ2-6
V gene: TRBV4-1
CDR3 protein: CASSQEGPAGANVLTF
CDR3 DNA: TGCGCCAGCAGCCAAGAAGGCCCAGCTGGGGCCAACGTCCTGACTTTC

D gene: -
clone size: -
J gene: TRBJ2-3
V gene: TRBV6-1
CDR3 protein: CASSEFVTDTQYF
CDR3 DNA: TGTGCCAGCAGTGAATTTGTCACAGATACGCAGTATTTT

D gene: TRBD1
clone size: -
J gene: TRBJ2-1
V gene: TRBV6-1
CDR3 protein: CASSKDREIYNEQFF
CDR3 DNA: TGTGCCAGCAGTAAGGACAGGGAGATTTACAATGAGCAGTTCTTC

D gene: -
clone size: -
J gene: TRBJ2-3
V gene: TRBV7-8
CDR3 protein: CASSLVAVGDTQYF
CDR3 DNA: TGTGCCAGCAGCTTAGTAGCCGTCGGAGATACGCAGTATTTT

D gene: -
clone size: few
J gene: TRBJ2-3
V gene: TRBV9
CDR3 protein: CASSVGDTQYF
CDR3 DNA: TGTGCCAGCAGCGTAGGGGATACGCAGTATTTT

D gene: -
clone size: many
J gene: TRBJ2-2
V gene: TRBV2
CDR3 protein: CASVGFPGELFF
CDR3 DNA: TGTGCCAGCGTAGGATTCCCCGGGGAGCTGTTTTTT

D gene: -
clone size: few
J gene: TRBJ2-5
V gene: TRBV29-1
CDR3 protein: CSVRGQTGEGETQYF
CDR3 DNA: TGCAGCGTCCGAGGCCAGACAGGGGAGGGAGAGACCCAGTACTTC

D gene: TRBD1
clone size: -
J gene: TRBJ1-2
V gene: TRBV13
CDR3 protein: CASSEGTARWGYTF
CDR3 DNA: TGTGCCAGCAGCGAAGGGACAGCCCGTTGGGGCTACACCTTC

D gene: -
clone size: -
J gene: TRBJ2-3
V gene: TRBV27
CDR3 protein: CASSFGVIGTDTQYF
CDR3 DNA: TGTGCCAGCAGTTTCGGGGTAATCGGCACAGATACGCAGTATTTT

D gene: TRBD2
clone size: -
J gene: TRBJ2-7
V gene: TRBV14
CDR3 protein: CASSPGASGIVYEQYF
CDR3 DNA: TGTGCCAGCAGCCCCGGAGCTAGCGGGATCGTCTACGAGCAGTACTTC

D gene: TRBD2
clone size: few
J gene: TRBJ2-7
V gene: TRBV13
CDR3 protein: CASSLGLAGAYEQYF
CDR3 DNA: TGTGCCAGCAGCTTAGGACTAGCGGGGGCCTACGAGCAGTACTTC

D gene: -
clone size: -
J gene: TRBJ2-7
V gene: TRBV6-6
CDR3 protein: CASSSDLGEQYF
CDR3 DNA: TGTGCCAGCAGTTCAGATTTAGGCGAGCAGTACTTC

D gene: TRBD2
clone size: -
J gene: TRBJ2-5
V gene: TRBV11-2
CDR3 protein: CASSLGPFTSGISYETQYF
CDR3 DNA: TGTGCCAGCAGCTTAGGCCCGTTCACTAGCGGGATATCTTACGAGACCCAGTACTTC

D gene: -
clone size: few
J gene: TRBJ1-1
V gene: TRBV19
CDR3 protein: CASSITGNSAEAFF
CDR3 DNA: TGTGCCAGTAGTATCACAGGAAATTCGGCAGAAGCTTTCTTT

D gene: -
clone size: -
J gene: TRBJ2-5
V gene: TRBV9
CDR3 protein: CASSAQGPQETQYF
CDR3 DNA: TGTGCCAGCAGCGCTCAGGGGCCTCAAGAGACCCAGTACTTC